This T cell receptor (beta chain) is drawn from a study of cytomegalovirus exposure and HLA in healthy donors. PCR involved 60 Vbeta and 13 Jbeta primers. Here immunoSEQ multiplex PCR was the method, and the copy in TCRdb shows in-frame clones only, minus some. Of some 94,000 clones detected, roughly 63% appear once; the ten largest clones hold approximately 2.7%. Study-level findings and limits: It was reported in a later analysis that an Asian-associated ancestry cluster showed fewer N-insertions than the roughly 670-donor mean. Later work showed greater clonal expansion in HLA-associated TCR beta chains than in equally common others. Accurate HLA-A and HLA-B prediction from TCR beta sequences was reported for most subjects.

This clone showed up just once. Antigen unknown. The CDR3 is 16 residues long. Germline CDR1 is SGHKS and CDR2 is YYEKEE (reference sequence). With 0 bases clipped from V and 1 base from J, the junction kept 4 bases outside the gene matches. At collection, donors were nominally healthy, but unrecorded immune exposures were probable. This receptor was obtained from a man aged 45-65 years in good health and CMV-seronegative. The chain links TRBV5-5 to TRBJ2-3; 8 bases agree with TRBD2. Sequenced material: PBMCs. CDR3 sequence: CASSLGYSGGTDTQYF. The DNA of the CDR3 is TGTGCCAGCAGCTTGGGGTATAGCGGGGGCACAGATACGCAGTATTTT.